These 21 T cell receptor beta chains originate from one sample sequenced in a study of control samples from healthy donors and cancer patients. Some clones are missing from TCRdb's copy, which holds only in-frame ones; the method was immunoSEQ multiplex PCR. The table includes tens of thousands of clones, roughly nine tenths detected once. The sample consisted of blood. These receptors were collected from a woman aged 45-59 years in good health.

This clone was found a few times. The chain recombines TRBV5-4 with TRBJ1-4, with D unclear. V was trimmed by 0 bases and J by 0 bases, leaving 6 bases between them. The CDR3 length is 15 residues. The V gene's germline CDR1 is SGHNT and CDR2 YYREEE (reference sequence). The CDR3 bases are TGTGCCAGCAGCTTGGGCAGAGCAACTAATGAAAAACTGTTTTTT. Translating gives CASSLGRATNEKLFF. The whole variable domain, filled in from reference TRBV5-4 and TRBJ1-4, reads ETGVTQSPTHLIKTRGQQVTLRCSSQSGHNTVSWYQQALGQGPQFIFQYYREEENGRGNFPPRFSGLQFPNYSSELNVNALELDDSALYLCASSLGRATNEKLFFGSGTQLSVL.

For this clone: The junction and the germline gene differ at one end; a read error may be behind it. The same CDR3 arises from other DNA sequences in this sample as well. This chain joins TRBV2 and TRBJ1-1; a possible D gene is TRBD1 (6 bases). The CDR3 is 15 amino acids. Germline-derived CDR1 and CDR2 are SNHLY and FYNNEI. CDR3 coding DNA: TGTGCCAGCAGGGCAGAGACAGGCCCACACACTGAAGCCTTCTTT. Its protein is CASRAETGPHTEAFF.

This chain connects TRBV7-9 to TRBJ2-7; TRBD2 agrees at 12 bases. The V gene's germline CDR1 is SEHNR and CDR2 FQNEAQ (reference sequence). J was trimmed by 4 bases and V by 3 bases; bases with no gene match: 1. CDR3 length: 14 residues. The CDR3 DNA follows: TGTGCCAGCAGCTTGACTAGCGGGAGTTACGAGCAGTACTTC. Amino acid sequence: CASSLTSGSYEQYF.

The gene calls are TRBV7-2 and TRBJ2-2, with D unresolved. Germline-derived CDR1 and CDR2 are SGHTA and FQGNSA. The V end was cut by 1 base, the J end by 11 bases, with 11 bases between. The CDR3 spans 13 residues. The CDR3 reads CASSLGGRPELFF. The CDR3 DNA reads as TGTGCCAGCAGCTTAGGGGGAAGGCCCGAGCTGTTTTTT.

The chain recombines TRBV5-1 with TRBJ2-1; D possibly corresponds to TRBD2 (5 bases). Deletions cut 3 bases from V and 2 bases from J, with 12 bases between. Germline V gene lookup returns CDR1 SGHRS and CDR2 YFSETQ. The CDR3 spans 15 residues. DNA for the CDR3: TGCGCCAGCAGCTCTTCGGGATCCGCCTACAATGAGCAGTTCTTC. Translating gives CASSSSGSAYNEQFF.

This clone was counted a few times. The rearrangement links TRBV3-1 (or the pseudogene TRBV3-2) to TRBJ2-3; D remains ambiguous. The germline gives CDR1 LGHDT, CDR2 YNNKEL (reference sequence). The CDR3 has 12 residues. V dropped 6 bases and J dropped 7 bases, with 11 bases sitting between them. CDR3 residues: CASRQPGHTQYF. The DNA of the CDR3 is TGTGCCAGCAGACAACCGGGCCATACGCAGTATTTT.

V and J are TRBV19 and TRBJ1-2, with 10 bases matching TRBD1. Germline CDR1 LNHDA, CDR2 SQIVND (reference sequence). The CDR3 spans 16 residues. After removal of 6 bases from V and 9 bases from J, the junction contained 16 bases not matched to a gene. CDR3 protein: CASRRSTGGGSIRYTF. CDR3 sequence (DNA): TGTGCCAGTAGACGTTCGACAGGGGGCGGCTCTATTCGCTACACCTTC.

The CDR3 DNA sequence: TGCAGCGTTGAAGGAGTCGGCAGCAATGAGCAGTTCTTC. Amino acid sequence: CSVEGVGSNEQFF. This chain joins TRBV29-1 and TRBJ2-1; D unresolved. This CDR3 contains 13 residues. The ends were cut back, 1 base at V and 6 bases at J, with 10 bases in the middle. From germline, CDR1 is SQVTM and CDR2 ANQGSEA.

CDR3 sequence reads: CASSLGIGRPLYEQYF. Here the CDR3 DNA reads TGTGCCAGCAGCTTAGGAATCGGGCGCCCCCTCTACGAGCAGTACTTC. V and J are TRBV5-6 and TRBJ2-7, with D unclear. With 2 bases removed from V and 3 bases from J, the gap between germline ends came to 18 bases. Germline V gives CDR1 SGHDT, CDR2 YYEEEE. The CDR3 contains 16 residues. Using reference TRBV5-6 and TRBJ2-7 for the parts outside the CDR3, the full variable domain is DAGVTQSPTHLIKTRGQQVTLRCSPKSGHDTVSWYQQALGQGPQFIFQYYEEEERQRGNFPDRFSGHQFPNYSSELNVNALLLGDSALYLCASSLGIGRPLYEQYFGPGTRLTVT.

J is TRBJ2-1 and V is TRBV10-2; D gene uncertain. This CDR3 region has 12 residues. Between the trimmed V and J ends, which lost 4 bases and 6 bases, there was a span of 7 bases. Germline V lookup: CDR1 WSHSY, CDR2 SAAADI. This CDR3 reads CASSVGANEQFF. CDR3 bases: TGCGCCAGCAGTGTGGGTGCCAATGAGCAGTTCTTC.

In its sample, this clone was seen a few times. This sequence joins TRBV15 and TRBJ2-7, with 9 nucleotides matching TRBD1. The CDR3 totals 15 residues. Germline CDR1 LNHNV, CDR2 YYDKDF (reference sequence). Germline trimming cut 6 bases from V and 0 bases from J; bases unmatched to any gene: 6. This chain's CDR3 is CATSTGTGFSYEQYF. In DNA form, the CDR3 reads TGTGCCACCAGTACCGGGACAGGGTTCTCCTACGAGCAGTACTTC. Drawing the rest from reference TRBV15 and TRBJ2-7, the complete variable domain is DAMVIQNPRYQVTQFGKPVTLSCSQTLNHNVMYWYQQKSSQAPKLLFHYYDKDFNNEADTPDNFQSRRPNTSFCFLDIRSPGLGDTAMYLCATSTGTGFSYEQYFGPGTRLTVT.

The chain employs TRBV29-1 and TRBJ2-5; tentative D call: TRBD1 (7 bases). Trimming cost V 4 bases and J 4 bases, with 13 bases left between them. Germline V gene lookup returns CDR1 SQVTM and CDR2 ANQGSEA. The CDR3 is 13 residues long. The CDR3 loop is CSVVEGAGETQYF. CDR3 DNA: TGCAGCGTTGTGGAGGGGGCCGGAGAGACCCAGTACTTC.

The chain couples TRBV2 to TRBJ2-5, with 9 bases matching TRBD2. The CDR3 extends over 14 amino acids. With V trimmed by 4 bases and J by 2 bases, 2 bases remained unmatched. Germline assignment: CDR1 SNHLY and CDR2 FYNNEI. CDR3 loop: CASSVSGSQETQYF. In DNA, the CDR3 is TGTGCCAGCAGTGTTAGCGGGAGTCAAGAGACCCAGTACTTC.

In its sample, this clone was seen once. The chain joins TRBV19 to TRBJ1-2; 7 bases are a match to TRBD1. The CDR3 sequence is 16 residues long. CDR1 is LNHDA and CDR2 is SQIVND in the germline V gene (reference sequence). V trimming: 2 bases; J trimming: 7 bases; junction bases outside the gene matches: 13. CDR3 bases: TGTGCCAGTAGTATAATACAGGGGAGCGTGGCCGGTGGCTACACCTTC. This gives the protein CASSIIQGSVAGGYTF.

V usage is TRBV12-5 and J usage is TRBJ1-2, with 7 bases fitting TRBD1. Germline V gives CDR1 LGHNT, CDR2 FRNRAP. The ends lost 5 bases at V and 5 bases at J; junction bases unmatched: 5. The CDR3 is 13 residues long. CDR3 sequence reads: CASGNSGGYGYTF. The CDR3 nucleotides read TGTGCTAGTGGTAACTCAGGGGGATATGGCTACACCTTC.

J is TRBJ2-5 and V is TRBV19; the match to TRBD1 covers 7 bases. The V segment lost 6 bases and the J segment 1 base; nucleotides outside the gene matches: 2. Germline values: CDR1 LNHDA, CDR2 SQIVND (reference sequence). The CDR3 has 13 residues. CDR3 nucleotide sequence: TGTGCCAGTAGGACAGGGCCCCAAGAGACCCAGTACTTC. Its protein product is CASRTGPQETQYF.

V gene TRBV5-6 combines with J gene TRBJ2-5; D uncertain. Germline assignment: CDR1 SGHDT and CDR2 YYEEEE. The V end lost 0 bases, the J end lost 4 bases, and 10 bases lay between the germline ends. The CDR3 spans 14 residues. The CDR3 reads CASSLGGVGETQYF. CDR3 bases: TGTGCCAGCAGCTTGGGGGGTGTCGGAGAGACCCAGTACTTC.

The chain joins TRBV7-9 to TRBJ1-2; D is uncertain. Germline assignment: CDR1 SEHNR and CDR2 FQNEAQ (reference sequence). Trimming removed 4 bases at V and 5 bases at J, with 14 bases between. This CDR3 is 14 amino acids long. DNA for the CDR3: TGTGCCAGCAGCTACCTAGGGATCCTATATGGCTACACCTTC. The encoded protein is CASSYLGILYGYTF.

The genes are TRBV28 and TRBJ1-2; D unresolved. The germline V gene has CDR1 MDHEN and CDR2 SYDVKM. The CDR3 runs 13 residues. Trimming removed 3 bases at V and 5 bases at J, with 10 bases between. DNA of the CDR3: TGTGCCAGCAGTTTTTTCCGAACTTATGGCTACACCTTC. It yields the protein CASSFFRTYGYTF.

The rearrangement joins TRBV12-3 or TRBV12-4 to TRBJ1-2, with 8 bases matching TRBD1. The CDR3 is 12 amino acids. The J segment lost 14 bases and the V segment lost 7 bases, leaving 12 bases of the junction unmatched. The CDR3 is CASTATDRGQTF. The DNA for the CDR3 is TGTGCCAGCACCGCTACCGACAGGGGACAGACCTTC.

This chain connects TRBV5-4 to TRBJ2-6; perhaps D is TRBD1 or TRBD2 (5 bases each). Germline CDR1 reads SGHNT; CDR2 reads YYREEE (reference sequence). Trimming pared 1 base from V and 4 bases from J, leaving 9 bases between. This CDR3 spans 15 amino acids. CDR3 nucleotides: TGTGCCAGCAGCTTGAAGGGGAGCGGGGCCAACGTCCTGACTTTC. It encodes CASSLKGSGANVLTF.